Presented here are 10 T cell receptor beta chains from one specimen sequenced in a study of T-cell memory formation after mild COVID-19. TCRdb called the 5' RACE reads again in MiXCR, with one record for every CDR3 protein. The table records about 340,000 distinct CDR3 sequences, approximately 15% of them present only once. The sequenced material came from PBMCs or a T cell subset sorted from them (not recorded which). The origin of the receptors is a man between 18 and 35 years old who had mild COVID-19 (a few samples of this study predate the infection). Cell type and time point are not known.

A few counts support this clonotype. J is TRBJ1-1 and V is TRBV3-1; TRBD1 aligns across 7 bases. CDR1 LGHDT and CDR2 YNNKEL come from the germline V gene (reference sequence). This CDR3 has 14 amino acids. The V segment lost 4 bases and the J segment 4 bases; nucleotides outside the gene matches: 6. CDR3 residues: CASSPGTARTEAFF. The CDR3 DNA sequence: TGTGCCAGCAGCCCAGGGACAGCCCGCACTGAAGCTTTCTTT.

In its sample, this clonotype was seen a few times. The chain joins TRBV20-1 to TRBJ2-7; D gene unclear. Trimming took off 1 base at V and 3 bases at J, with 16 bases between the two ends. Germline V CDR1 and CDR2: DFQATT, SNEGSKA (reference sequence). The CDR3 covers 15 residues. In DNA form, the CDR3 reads TGCAGTGCTAGAGGGGTGGCAGGCGCCGGCTACGAGCAGTACTTC. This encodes CSARGVAGAGYEQYF.

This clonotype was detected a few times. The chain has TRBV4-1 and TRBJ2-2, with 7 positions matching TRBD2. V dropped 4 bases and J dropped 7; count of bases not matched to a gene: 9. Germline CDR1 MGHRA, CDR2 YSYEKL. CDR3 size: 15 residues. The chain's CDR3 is CASSRPGLDVGELFF. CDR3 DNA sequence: TGCGCCAGCAGCCGCCCAGGACTAGATGTCGGGGAGCTGTTTTTT.

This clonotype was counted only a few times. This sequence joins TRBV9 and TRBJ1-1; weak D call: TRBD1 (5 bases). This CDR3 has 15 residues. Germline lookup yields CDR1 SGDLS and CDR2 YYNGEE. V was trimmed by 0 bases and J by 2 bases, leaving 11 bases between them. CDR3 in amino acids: CASSVAWGFNTEAFF. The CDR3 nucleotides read TGTGCCAGCAGCGTAGCTTGGGGGTTTAACACTGAAGCTTTCTTT. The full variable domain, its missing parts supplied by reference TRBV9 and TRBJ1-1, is DSGVTQTPKHLITATGQRVTLRCSPRSGDLSVYWYQQSLDQGLQFLIQYYNGEERAKGNILERFSAQQFPDLHSELNLSSLELGDSALYFCASSVAWGFNTEAFFGQGTRLTVV.

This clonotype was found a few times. CDR3 residues: CASSLRFAARHGYTF. The CDR3 bases are TGTGCCAGCAGTTTAAGGTTTGCGGCCCGGCATGGCTACACCTTC. The chain joins TRBV12-3 or TRBV12-4 to TRBJ1-2; D ambiguous. The CDR3 contains 15 residues. V shed 2 bases and J shed 6 bases, with 16 bases lying between them.

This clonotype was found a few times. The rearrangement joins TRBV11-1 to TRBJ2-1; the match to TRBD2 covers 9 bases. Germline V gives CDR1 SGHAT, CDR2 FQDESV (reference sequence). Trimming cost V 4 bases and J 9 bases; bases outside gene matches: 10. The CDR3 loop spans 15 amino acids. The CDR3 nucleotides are TGTGCCAGCAGCTCCCGCGGGGGGGCCCAGGTTGAGCAGTTCTTC. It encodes CASSSRGGAQVEQFF.

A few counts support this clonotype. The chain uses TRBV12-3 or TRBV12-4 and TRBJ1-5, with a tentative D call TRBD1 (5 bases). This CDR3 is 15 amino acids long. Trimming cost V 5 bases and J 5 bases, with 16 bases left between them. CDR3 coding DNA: TGTGCCAGCAGTCGCACGGGGACGGGTTATCAGCCCCAGCATTTT. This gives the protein CASSRTGTGYQPQHF.

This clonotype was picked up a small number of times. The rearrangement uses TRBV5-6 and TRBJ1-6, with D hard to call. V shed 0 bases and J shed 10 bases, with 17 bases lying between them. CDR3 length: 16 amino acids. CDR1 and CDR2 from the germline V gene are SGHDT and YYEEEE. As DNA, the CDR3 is TGTGCCAGCAGCTTGGGGGCCGGGAGTATCGGGTCACCCCTCCACTTT. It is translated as CASSLGAGSIGSPLHF.

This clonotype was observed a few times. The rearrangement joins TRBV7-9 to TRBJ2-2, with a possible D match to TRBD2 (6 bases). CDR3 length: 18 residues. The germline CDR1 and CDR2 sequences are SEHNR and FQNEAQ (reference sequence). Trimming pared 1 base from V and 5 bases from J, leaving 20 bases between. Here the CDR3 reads CASSLGGIRAGRTGELFF. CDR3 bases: TGTGCCAGCAGCTTAGGAGGAATTCGTGCAGGGAGGACCGGGGAGCTGTTTTTT.

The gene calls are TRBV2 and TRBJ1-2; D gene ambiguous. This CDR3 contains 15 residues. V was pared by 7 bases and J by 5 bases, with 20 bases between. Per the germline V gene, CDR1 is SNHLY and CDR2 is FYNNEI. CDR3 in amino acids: CASTVTPRAPYGYTF. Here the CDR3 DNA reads TGTGCCAGCACCGTAACGCCACGCGCCCCGTATGGCTACACCTTC.